The 11 T cell receptor beta chains presented below share a single source sample, sequenced in a study of shared clonotypes between healthy human individuals. Assay: immunoSEQ multiplex PCR; the TCRdb copy retains only in-frame clones and omits some. This table has 2 million to 3 million clones, 93% appearing once. Sequenced sample: naive CD4+ T cells from PBMCs. As for subset: CD45RA+ positively selected. The receptors originated from a man between 18 and 29 years old in good health. Some clones in this sample may be carry-over from other donors' samples.

As to this clone: The same CDR3 can be traced to other DNA sequences in this sample. The chain recombines TRBV5-1 with TRBJ2-7; 11 positions agree with TRBD2. With 0 bases clipped from V and 0 bases from J, the junction kept 2 bases outside the gene matches. The germline V gene encodes CDR1 SGHRS and CDR2 YFSETQ. The CDR3 consists of 16 residues. Written as DNA, the CDR3 is TGCGCCAGCAGCTTGGGGACTAGCGGGTCCTCCTACGAGCAGTACTTC. Its protein product is CASSLGTSGSSYEQYF.

The rearrangement uses TRBV9 and TRBJ2-1; 8 nucleotides line up with TRBD2. Per germline, CDR1 SGDLS and CDR2 YYNGEE. The CDR3 sequence is 15 residues long. J lost 15 bases, V lost 4 bases, and 18 bases had no gene match. In nucleotides, the CDR3 is TGTGCCAGCAGCTCCAACTGGGTGAGCGGGAGTGGTAGGTTCTTC. It encodes CASSSNWVSGSGRFF.

The chain recombines TRBV4-1 with TRBJ2-1; D is tentatively TRBD1 or TRBD2 (6 bases each). Germline V CDR1 and CDR2: MGHRA, YSYEKL. The CDR3 runs 17 residues. Trimming took 1 base from V and 8 from J, leaving 21 bases between them. The CDR3 sequence is CASSQGFRGRKSDEQFF. Written as DNA, the CDR3 is TGCGCCAGCAGCCAAGGATTTAGGGGGAGGAAATCCGATGAGCAGTTCTTC.

The gene calls are TRBV7-2 and TRBJ2-1; D may correspond to TRBD1 or TRBD2 (5 bases each). CDR3 length: 14 residues. Germline V gives CDR1 SGHTA, CDR2 FQGNSA. The V gene lost 3 bases and the J gene lost 10 bases, with 16 bases spanning the gap. In nucleotides, the CDR3 is TGTGCCAGCAGCTTCCCGGGACGCTCTTCCGAGCAGTTCTTC. Translating it yields CASSFPGRSSEQFF.

The chain uses TRBV6-1 and TRBJ1-1; the D gene is possibly TRBD1 (5 bases). V lost 4 bases, J lost 1 base, and 13 bases lay in between. The length of the CDR3 is 15 residues. The germline CDR1 and CDR2 sequences are MNHNS and SASEGT. CDR3 loop: CASSGPGAGNTEAFF. CDR3 coding DNA: TGTGCCAGCAGTGGGCCCGGGGCAGGGAACACTGAAGCTTTCTTT.

This chain uses TRBV6-1 with TRBJ2-5; perhaps TRBD1 as D (5 bases). The CDR3 is made up of 14 amino acids. Trimming took off 1 base at V and 5 bases at J, with 11 bases between the two ends. Germline CDR1 reads MNHNS; CDR2 reads SASEGT. The CDR3 region is CASSEVVAGETQYF. Here the CDR3 DNA reads TGTGCCAGCAGTGAAGTGGTAGCAGGGGAGACCCAGTACTTC.

V and J are TRBV7-2 and TRBJ2-7; no definite D call. Germline V gene sequence: CDR1 SGHTA, CDR2 FQGNSA. The CDR3 consists of 13 residues. The V and J ends lost 3 bases and 6 bases respectively, with 12 bases between them. The CDR3, as DNA: TGTGCCAGCAGCTTCCTTCCCAGATCCGAGCAGTACTTC. Amino acids: CASSFLPRSEQYF. Combining the CDR3 with reference TRBV7-2 and TRBJ2-7 gives the whole variable domain GAGVSQSPSNKVTEKGKDVELRCDPISGHTALYWYRQSLGQGLEFLIYFQGNSAPDKSGLPSDRFSAERTGGSVSTLTIQRTQQEDSAVYLCASSFLPRSEQYFGPGTRLTVT.

This clone was seen a single time. V gene TRBV29-1 combines with J gene TRBJ2-1; D is possibly TRBD2 (5 bases). Germline-derived CDR1 and CDR2 are SQVTM and ANQGSEA. This CDR3 has 13 residues. Trimming pared 6 bases from V and 8 bases from J, leaving 17 bases between. The CDR3 loop reads CSVRRGWNDEQFF. The CDR3 coding sequence is TGCAGCGTCCGCCGGGGTTGGAATGATGAGCAGTTCTTC.

Concerning this clone: The same CDR3 also results from other DNA sequences found in this sample. The chain has TRBV5-1 and TRBJ2-7; tentatively, D is TRBD1 (6 bases). V shed 4 bases and J shed 3 bases, with 11 bases lying between them. Germline-derived CDR1 and CDR2 are SGHRS and YFSETQ. The CDR3 is 13 amino acids. DNA of the CDR3: TGCGCCAGCAGCCCTGGACAGCTCTACGAGCAGTACTTC. It is translated as CASSPGQLYEQYF.

The V call is TRBV6-1, the J call TRBJ1-2; no clear D gene. The CDR3 totals 13 residues. V was trimmed by 6 bases and J by 8 bases, leaving 16 bases between them. The germline V gene encodes CDR1 MNHNS and CDR2 SASEGT. The CDR3 DNA follows: TGTGCCAGCAGATTGTTACGTCCGGCGGGCTACACCTTC. Amino acids: CASRLLRPAGYTF.

This clone was found once. CDR3 sequence reads: CASSYNRASYEQYF. CDR3 bases: TGTGCCAGCAGTTATAACAGGGCCTCCTACGAGCAGTACTTC. The chain combines TRBV6-5 with TRBJ2-7, with TRBD1 as a possible D gene (6 bases). The CDR3 sequence is 14 residues long. V was shortened by 3 bases and J by 0 bases, with 9 bases between the two germline ends. Germline V gene lookup returns CDR1 MNHEY and CDR2 SVGAGI.